These T cell receptor beta chains were read from a single sample in a study of identical twins. TCRdb re-called the 5' RACE reads with MiXCR, one entry per CDR3 protein. The data contain 1.5 million to 2 million distinct CDR3 sequences, about 30% of them singletons. The specimen was cord blood. The receptors stem from a newborn girl in good health. CDR3s include the opening cysteine and the closing phenylalanine or tryptophan. The D gene is left open where the match is weak. Size is omitted from some rows. Given values are once, few, many or a class for expanded clones.

d_call j_call v_call clone_size cdr3_aa cdr3_nt
- TRBJ2-5 TRBV2 few CASSEGLGETQYF TGTGCCAGCAGTGAGGGTCTAGGGGAGACCCAGTACTTC
- TRBJ2-1 TRBV7-8 few CASSRALAGQRGDEQFF TGTGCCAGCAGCCGCGCCTTAGCGGGACAGAGGGGCGATGAGCAGTTCTTC
- TRBJ2-7 TRBV4-1 few CASSPLPRVLSSYEQYF TGCGCCAGCAGCCCTTTACCACGGGTTTTGAGCTCCTACGAGCAGTACTTC
TRBD2 TRBJ2-5 TRBV5-1 - CASSSTGTSKETQYF TGCGCCAGCAGCTCTACCGGGACTAGCAAAGAGACCCAGTACTTC
TRBD2 TRBJ2-3 TRBV13 - CASSLEASGTPDTQYF TGTGCCAGCAGCTTAGAAGCTAGCGGGACCCCAGATACGCAGTATTTT
- TRBJ2-2 TRBV5-4 few CASSLPDTGELFF TGTGCCAGCAGCTTGCCAGACACCGGGGAGCTGTTTTTT
- TRBJ1-1 TRBV19 once CASSIWVGGIAEAFF TGTGCCAGTAGTATATGGGTGGGGGGTATCGCTGAAGCTTTCTTT
TRBD2 TRBJ2-1 TRBV6-5 many CASSRLADHNEQFF TGTGCCAGCAGCCGACTAGCGGACCACAATGAGCAGTTCTTC
- TRBJ1-5 TRBV19 - CASSYLNGKGTNQPQHF TGTGCCAGTAGTTACCTAAATGGGAAGGGAACCAATCAGCCCCAGCATTTT
TRBD1 TRBJ1-2 TRBV6-1 few CASSEAQGASGYTF TGTGCCAGCAGTGAAGCCCAGGGGGCCAGTGGCTACACCTTC
- TRBJ1-2 TRBV5-6 - CASSTTTANYGYTF TGTGCCAGCAGCACTACGACAGCTAACTATGGCTACACCTTC
TRBD1 TRBJ1-5 TRBV28 - CASNPGTGGSAQPQHF TGTGCCAGCAACCCAGGGACAGGGGGCTCGGCCCAGCCCCAGCATTTT
TRBD2 TRBJ2-1 TRBV12-3/TRBV12-4 many CASSLIRSAGLTYNEQFF TGTGCCAGCAGTTTAATTAGGTCAGCGGGGCTCACCTACAATGAGCAGTTCTTC
- TRBJ2-5 TRBV28 few CASSSGLGLEQYF TGTGCCAGCAGTTCCGGACTGGGCTTGGAGCAGTACTTC
- TRBJ2-3 TRBV12-3/TRBV12-4 - CASRGGGTEYF TGTGCCAGCAGGGGAGGGGGTACGGAGTATTTT
TRBD2 TRBJ2-1 TRBV6-1 - CASSLGPASGINNEQFF TGTGCCAGCAGTCTGGGACCGGCTAGCGGCATCAACAATGAGCAGTTCTTC
- TRBJ2-3 TRBV27 - CASSLGRLVTDTQYF TGTGCCAGCAGTTTGGGCAGACTAGTAACAGATACGCAGTATTTT
TRBD1 TRBJ1-2 TRBV11-2 - CASSLDGTALNYGYTF TGTGCCAGCAGCTTAGATGGGACAGCCCTAAACTATGGCTACACCTTC
- TRBJ1-5 TRBV28 - CASRPLSGNQPQHF TGTGCCAGCAGGCCCCTCTCTGGCAATCAGCCCCAGCATTTT
TRBD2 TRBJ2-1 TRBV29-1 - CSVAVSGRGINEQFF TGCAGCGTTGCGGTTAGCGGGAGGGGGATCAATGAGCAGTTCTTC
- TRBJ1-5 TRBV27 many CASSLQGGGQPQHF TGTGCCAGCAGTTTACAGGGAGGAGGTCAGCCCCAGCATTTT
TRBD1 TRBJ2-1 TRBV12-3/TRBV12-4 - CASKSQGQNSYNEQFF TGTGCCAGCAAAAGTCAGGGACAGAACTCCTACAATGAGCAGTTCTTC
- TRBJ2-1 TRBV27 few CASSPGPGDNEQFF TGTGCCAGCAGTCCGGGACCAGGGGACAATGAGCAGTTCTTC
- TRBJ2-1 TRBV27 - CASRLDPTSSYNEQFF TGTGCCAGCAGATTAGATCCTACTAGCTCCTACAATGAGCAGTTCTTC
- TRBJ2-3 TRBV28 - CASSPIIRSSTDTQYF TGTGCCAGCAGCCCTATAATTCGATCTAGCACAGATACGCAGTATTTT
TRBD1 TRBJ2-7 TRBV13 few CASRLQGSYNEQYF TGTGCCAGCAGATTACAGGGGTCCTACAATGAGCAGTACTTC
TRBD2 TRBJ2-7 TRBV7-7 - CASSPNRTSGSYNEQYF TGTGCTAGCAGCCCCAATCGGACTAGCGGCTCCTACAATGAGCAGTACTTC
- TRBJ1-5 TRBV4-1 few CASSPRLSNQPQHF TGCGCCAGCAGCCCACGCCTGAGCAATCAGCCCCAGCATTTT
- TRBJ2-3 TRBV6-1 - CASSEVRTSTDTQYF TGTGCCAGCAGTGAAGTCCGGACTAGCACAGATACGCAGTATTTT
TRBD1 TRBJ1-2 TRBV19 - CASSSGQGTYGYTF TGTGCCAGTAGTTCGGGACAGGGAACATATGGCTACACCTTC
TRBD2 TRBJ2-4 TRBV3-1 - CASSQGTSGSVGQYF TGTGCCAGCAGCCAAGGGACTAGCGGGAGCGTTGGGCAGTACTTC
TRBD1 TRBJ1-1 TRBV12-3/TRBV12-4 few CASRPTGTGAEAFF TGTGCCAGCAGGCCTACCGGGACAGGGGCTGAAGCTTTCTTT
TRBD1 TRBJ1-5 TRBV7-9 - CASSLGQGGGEPQHF TGTGCCAGCAGCTTAGGACAGGGAGGAGGTGAGCCCCAGCATTTT
TRBD2 TRBJ2-1 TRBV20-1 few CSARGSLAAYNEQFF TGCAGTGCTAGAGGGTCCCTAGCGGCCTACAATGAGCAGTTCTTC
TRBD2 TRBJ2-3 TRBV9 many CASTRAGADTQYF TGTGCCAGCACAAGAGCGGGGGCAGATACGCAGTATTTT
- TRBJ2-5 TRBV6-2/TRBV6-3 - CASNRPGHRNEQYF TGTGCCAGCAATCGTCCGGGACACCGGAATGAGCAGTACTTC
- TRBJ2-3 TRBV6-5 many CASSSQGTSTDTQYF TGTGCCAGCAGTTCACAGGGGACTAGCACAGATACGCAGTATTTT
- TRBJ2-7 TRBV12-3/TRBV12-4 many CASSPRQVYEQYF TGTGCCAGCAGTCCTCGACAGGTTTACGAGCAGTACTTC
- TRBJ1-2 TRBV6-1 - CASSSTVDYGYTF TGTGCCAGCAGTTCGACAGTTGACTATGGCTACACCTTC
- TRBJ2-1 TRBV7-9 few CASSTNFAVVHEQFF TGTGCCAGCAGCACCAACTTCGCCGTTGTCCATGAGCAGTTCTTC
- TRBJ2-2 TRBV10-1 few CASRDGNTGELFF TGCGCCAGCAGGGACGGGAACACCGGGGAGCTGTTTTTT